The following is a T cell receptor beta chain sequence with its context. Its antigen is not known. The germline V gene encodes CDR1 SNHLY and CDR2 FYNNEI. V shed 2 bases and J shed 4 bases, with 14 bases lying between them. The CDR3 totals 15 residues. The source of about 2 micrograms of genomic DNA for TCR beta libraries was cryopreserved PBMCs. This record comes from a study of cytotoxic CD8 clonotypes in ibrutinib-treated CLL. The study's findings and limits: In comparison with age-matched healthy donors, baseline clonality was higher and tracked circulating CD8+ T-cell counts. Public clonotypes (which were uncommon) either contracted or remained stable on treatment.

Investigators sought sequencing depths of between 1 in 200,000 and 1 in 1 million T cells. Sequenced by immunoSEQ multiplex PCR; TCRdb stores in-frame clones only, minus some. The table has around 40,000 clones, about 70% seen once. Sequencing was performed on PBMCs, taken at disease progression, from a patient treated with ibrutinib. This sequence originates from a human donor with chronic lymphocytic leukemia. The chain employs TRBV2 and TRBJ1-2, with D possibly TRBD1 on 6 matching bases. The CDR3 DNA reads TGTGCCAGCAGTGAACAGGGGATGTGGGGCTATGGCTACACCTTC. As protein: CASSEQGMWGYGYTF.